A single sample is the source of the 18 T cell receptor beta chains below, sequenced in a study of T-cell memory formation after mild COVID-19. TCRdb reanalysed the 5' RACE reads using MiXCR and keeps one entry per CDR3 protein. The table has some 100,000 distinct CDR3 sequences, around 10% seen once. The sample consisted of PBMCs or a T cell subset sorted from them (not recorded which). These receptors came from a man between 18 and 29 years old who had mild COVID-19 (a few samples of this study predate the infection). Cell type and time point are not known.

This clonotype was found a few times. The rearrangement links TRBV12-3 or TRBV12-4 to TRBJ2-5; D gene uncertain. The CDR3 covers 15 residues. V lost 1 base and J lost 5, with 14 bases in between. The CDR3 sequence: CASSLEELVGETQYF. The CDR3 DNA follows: TGTGCCAGCAGTTTAGAGGAACTCGTCGGGGAGACCCAGTACTTC.

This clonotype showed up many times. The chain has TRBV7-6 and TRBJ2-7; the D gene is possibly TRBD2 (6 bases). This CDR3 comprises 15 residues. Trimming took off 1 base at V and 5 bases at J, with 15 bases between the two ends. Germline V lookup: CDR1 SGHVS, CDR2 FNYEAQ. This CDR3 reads CASSLGPGSSDEQYV. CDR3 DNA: TGTGCCAGCAGCTTAGGTCCGGGCTCTAGCGACGAGCAGTACGTC.

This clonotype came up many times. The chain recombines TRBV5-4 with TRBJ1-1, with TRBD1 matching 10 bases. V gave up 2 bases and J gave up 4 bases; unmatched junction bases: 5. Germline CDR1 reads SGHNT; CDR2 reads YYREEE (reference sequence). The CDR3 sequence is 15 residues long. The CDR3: CASSFWDRGITEAFF. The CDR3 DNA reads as TGTGCCAGCAGCTTCTGGGACAGGGGAATCACTGAAGCTTTCTTT. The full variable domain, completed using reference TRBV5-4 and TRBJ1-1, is ETGVTQSPTHLIKTRGQQVTLRCSSQSGHNTVSWYQQALGQGPQFIFQYYREEENGRGNFPPRFSGLQFPNYSSELNVNALELDDSALYLCASSFWDRGITEAFFGQGTRLTVV.

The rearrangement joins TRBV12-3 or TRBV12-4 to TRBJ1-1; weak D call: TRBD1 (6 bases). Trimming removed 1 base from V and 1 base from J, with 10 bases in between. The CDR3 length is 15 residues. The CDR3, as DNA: TGTGCCAGCAGTTTAGTGGCCAGGGGGAACACTGAAGCTTTCTTT. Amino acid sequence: CASSLVARGNTEAFF.

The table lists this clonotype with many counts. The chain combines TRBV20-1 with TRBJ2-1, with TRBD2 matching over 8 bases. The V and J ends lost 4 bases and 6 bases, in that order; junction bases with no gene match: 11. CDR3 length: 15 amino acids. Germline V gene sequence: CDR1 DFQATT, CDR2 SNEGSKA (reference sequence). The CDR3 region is CSANLAGGRANEQFF. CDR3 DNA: TGCAGTGCTAACCTTGCGGGGGGCCGGGCCAATGAGCAGTTCTTC.

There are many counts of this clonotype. CDR3 residues: CASSLAAGTYPGYTF. Here the CDR3 DNA reads TGTGCCAGCAGCTTAGCGGCAGGCACGTATCCTGGCTACACCTTC. V is TRBV7-8 and J is TRBJ1-2, with D unclear. This CDR3 contains 15 residues. Germline-derived CDR1 and CDR2 are SGHVS and FQNEAQ. Trimming cost V 0 bases and J 7 bases, with 15 bases left between them.

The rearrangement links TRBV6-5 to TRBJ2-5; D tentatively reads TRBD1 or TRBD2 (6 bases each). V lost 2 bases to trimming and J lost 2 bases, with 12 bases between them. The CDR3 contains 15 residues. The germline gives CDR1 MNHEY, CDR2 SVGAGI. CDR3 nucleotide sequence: TGTGCCAGCAGTTACAGGAGGGGGAATCAAGAGACCCAGTACTTC. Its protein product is CASSYRRGNQETQYF.

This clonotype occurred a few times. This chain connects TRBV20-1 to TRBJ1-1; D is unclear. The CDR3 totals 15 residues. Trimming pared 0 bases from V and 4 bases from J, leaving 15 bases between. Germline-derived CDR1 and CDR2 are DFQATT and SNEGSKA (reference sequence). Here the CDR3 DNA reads TGCAGTGCTAGAGATGTGGAGGGTATGAGCACTGAAGCTTTCTTT. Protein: CSARDVEGMSTEAFF.

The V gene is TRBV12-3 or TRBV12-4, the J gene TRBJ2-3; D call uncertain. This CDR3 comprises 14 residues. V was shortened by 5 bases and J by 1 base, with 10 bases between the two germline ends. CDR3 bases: TGTGCCAGCAGTCTCCAGTCGGGCACAGATACGCAGTATTTT. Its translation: CASSLQSGTDTQYF.

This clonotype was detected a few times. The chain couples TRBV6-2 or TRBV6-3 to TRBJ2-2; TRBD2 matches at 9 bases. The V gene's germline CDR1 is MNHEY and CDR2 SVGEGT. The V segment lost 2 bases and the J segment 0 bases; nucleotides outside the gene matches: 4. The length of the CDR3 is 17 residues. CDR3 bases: TGTGCCAGCAGTTACGGGCCTAGCGGGACGAACACCGGGGAGCTGTTTTTT. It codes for CASSYGPSGTNTGELFF.

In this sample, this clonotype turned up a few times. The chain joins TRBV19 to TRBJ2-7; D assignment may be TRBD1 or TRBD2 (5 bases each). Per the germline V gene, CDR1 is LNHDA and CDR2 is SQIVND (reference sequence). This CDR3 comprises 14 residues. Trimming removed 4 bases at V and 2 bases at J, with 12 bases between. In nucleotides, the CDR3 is TGTGCCAGTAGTAAGGGGACCTATCCCTACGAGCAGTACTTC. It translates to CASSKGTYPYEQYF.

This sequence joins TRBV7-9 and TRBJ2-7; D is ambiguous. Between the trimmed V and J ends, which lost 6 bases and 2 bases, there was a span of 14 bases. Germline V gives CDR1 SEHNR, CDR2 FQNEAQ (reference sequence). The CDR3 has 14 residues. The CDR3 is CASSQTSRPYEQYV. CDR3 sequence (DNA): TGTGCCAGCAGTCAAACCTCTAGACCCTACGAGCAGTACGTC.

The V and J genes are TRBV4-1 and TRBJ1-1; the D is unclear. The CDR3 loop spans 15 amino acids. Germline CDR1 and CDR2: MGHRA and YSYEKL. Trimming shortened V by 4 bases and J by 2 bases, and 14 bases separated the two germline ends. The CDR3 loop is CASSRLGLTNTEAFF. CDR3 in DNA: TGCGCCAGCAGCCGCCTCGGACTGACCAACACTGAAGCTTTCTTT.

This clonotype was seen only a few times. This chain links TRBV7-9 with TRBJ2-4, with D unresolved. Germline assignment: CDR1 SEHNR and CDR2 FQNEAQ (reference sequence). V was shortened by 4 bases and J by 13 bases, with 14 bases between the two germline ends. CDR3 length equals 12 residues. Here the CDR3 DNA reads TGTGCCAGCAGCTACGGTGAGAGTAGGCAGTACTTC. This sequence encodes CASSYGESRQYF.

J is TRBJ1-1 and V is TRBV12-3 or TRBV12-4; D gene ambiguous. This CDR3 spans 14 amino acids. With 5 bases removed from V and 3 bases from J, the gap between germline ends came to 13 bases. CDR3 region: CASSPNVPYTEAFF. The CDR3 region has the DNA TGTGCCAGCAGTCCGAACGTCCCGTACACTGAAGCTTTCTTT.

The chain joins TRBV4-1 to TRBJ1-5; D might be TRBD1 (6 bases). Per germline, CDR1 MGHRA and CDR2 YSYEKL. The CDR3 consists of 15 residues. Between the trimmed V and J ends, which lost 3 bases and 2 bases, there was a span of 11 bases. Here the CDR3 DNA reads TGCGCCAGCAGCCAGAGGGGGAATGGCAATCAGCCCCAGCATTTT. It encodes CASSQRGNGNQPQHF.

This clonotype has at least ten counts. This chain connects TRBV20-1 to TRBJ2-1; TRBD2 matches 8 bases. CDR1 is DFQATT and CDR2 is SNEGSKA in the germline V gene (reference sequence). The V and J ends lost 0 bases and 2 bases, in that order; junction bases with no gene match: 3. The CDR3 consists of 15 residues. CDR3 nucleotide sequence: TGCAGTGCTAGAGATGGAGCGGGGGCCTACAATGAGCAGTTCTTC. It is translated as CSARDGAGAYNEQFF.

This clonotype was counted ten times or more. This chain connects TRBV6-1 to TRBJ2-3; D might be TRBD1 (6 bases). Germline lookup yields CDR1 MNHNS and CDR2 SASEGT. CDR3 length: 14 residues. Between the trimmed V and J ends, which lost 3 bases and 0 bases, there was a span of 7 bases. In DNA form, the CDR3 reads TGTGCCAGCAGTGAGGGACACAGCACAGATACGCAGTATTTT. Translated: CASSEGHSTDTQYF.